The 16 T cell receptor beta chains given below trace back to one sample, sequenced in a study of PD-1 blockade in mismatch repair-deficient tumors. Sequencing was performed with immunoSEQ multiplex PCR; in TCRdb, only in-frame clones are kept and a portion is missing. The data hold roughly 34,000 clones, with approximately 80% observed a single time. The material sequenced was PBMCs, taken roughly 6 weeks after starting pembrolizumab. Every receptor here comes from an adult with mismatch repair-deficient cancer.

V and J are TRBV10-3 and TRBJ1-1, with 8 bases that match TRBD1. This CDR3 is built from 15 residues. Germline V gives CDR1 ENHRY, CDR2 SYGVKD. V shed 6 bases, J shed 3 bases, and the junction held 9 bases outside the gene matches. CDR3 coding DNA: TGTGCCATCAGGACAACAGGGGGAGATCACACTGAAGCTTTCTTT. It specifies CAIRTTGGDHTEAFF.

There are a few counts of this clone. This chain connects TRBV10-3 to TRBJ2-7; D perhaps matches TRBD2 (6 bases). Trimming removed 4 bases at V and 2 bases at J, with 15 bases between. The CDR3 runs 15 residues. CDR1 and CDR2 from the germline V gene are ENHRY and SYGVKD. In DNA, the CDR3 is TGTGCCATCAGTGGGGCGGCTAGCGCGACCTACGAGCAGTACTTC. This gives the protein CAISGAASATYEQYF.

Only one count was recorded for this clone. This sequence joins TRBV28 and TRBJ1-1, with D unclear. CDR1 is MDHEN, CDR2 SYDVKM, per germline. The CDR3 sequence is 13 residues long. The V and J ends lost 6 bases and 9 bases respectively, with 17 bases between them. The DNA for the CDR3 is TGTGCCAGCAGCTTAAGTCGGGTTAGTCAAGCTTTCTTT. Amino acid sequence: CASSLSRVSQAFF.

This clone was seen more than once but under ten times. This sequence joins TRBV19 and TRBJ2-7, with TRBD2 identical over 10 bases. The CDR3 runs to 15 residues. Losses at the gene ends were 5 bases for V and 5 bases for J; bases not matched to a gene: 9. Looked up from germline, CDR1 is LNHDA and CDR2 is SQIVND (reference sequence). The CDR3 nucleotides are TGTGCCAGTAGTCCGCGAGCGGGAGGGCCTCACGAGCAGTACTTC. As protein: CASSPRAGGPHEQYF.

This sequence joins TRBV11-2 and TRBJ2-7; TRBD1 is a possible D gene (6 bases). V was pared by 0 bases and J by 2 bases, with 11 bases between. CDR3 size: 15 residues. Germline V lookup: CDR1 SGHAT, CDR2 FQNNGV. The DNA for the CDR3 is TGTGCCAGCAGCTTAGACCCAGGGGTTACCTACGAGCAGTACTTC. This translates into CASSLDPGVTYEQYF.

The genes are TRBV9 and TRBJ1-2, with a weak D call TRBD1 (6 bases). The germline V and J ends were trimmed by 3 bases and 4 bases, with 13 bases remaining between them. The CDR3 runs to 14 residues. The V gene's germline CDR1 is SGDLS and CDR2 YYNGEE. The CDR3 DNA reads as TGTGCCAGCAGCGCGGGGGGCAGGGGCTATGGCTACACCTTC. Translated, it gives CASSAGGRGYGYTF.

The CDR3: CASPPSGANVLTF. CDR3 in DNA: TGTGCCAGCCCTCCCTCTGGGGCCAACGTCCTGACTTTC. The rearrangement uses TRBV2 and TRBJ2-6; D is undetermined. The CDR3 sequence is 13 residues long. V lost 8 bases and J lost 0, with 5 bases in between. Germline CDR1 and CDR2: SNHLY and FYNNEI.

The rearrangement joins TRBV30 to TRBJ1-4, with 9 bases lining up with TRBD1. The germline V gene has CDR1 GTSNPN and CDR2 SVGIG (reference sequence). The CDR3 is 14 residues long. With V trimmed by 3 bases and J by 8 bases, 7 bases remained unmatched. In DNA form, the CDR3 reads TGTGCCTGGAGGGATGGGACAGGGAGCGAAAAACTGTTTTTT. This translates into CAWRDGTGSEKLFF.

CDR3 DNA sequence: TGTGCCAGCTCACCACGGAGGGAAAATGGAAACACCATATATTTT. Amino acids: CASSPRRENGNTIYF. The V call is TRBV18, the J call TRBJ1-3; D remains unclear. Germline CDR1 KGHSH, CDR2 LQKENI. Trimming took 1 base from V and 3 from J, leaving 10 bases between them. The CDR3 runs to 15 residues.

The CDR3 sequence: CASSLPRRQGLSVEQYF. As DNA, the CDR3 is TGCGCCAGCAGCCTCCCCCGGCGACAGGGGCTTTCGGTCGAGCAGTACTTC. This chain joins TRBV5-1 and TRBJ2-7; the match to TRBD1 covers 8 bases. There are 17 residues in the CDR3. CDR1 and CDR2 from the germline V gene are SGHRS and YFSETQ. J gave up 6 bases and V 4 bases, and 18 bases lay outside the gene matches.

The rearrangement uses TRBV6-5 and TRBJ1-3; maybe TRBD1 (6 bases). The V and J ends lost 4 bases and 4 bases respectively, with 11 bases between them. This CDR3 has 14 residues. CDR1 and CDR2 from the germline V gene are MNHEY and SVGAGI. The CDR3 DNA follows: TGTGCCAGCAGTTCAACAGGGTCAGGAAACACCATATATTTT. Its protein product is CASSSTGSGNTIYF.

The chain recombines TRBV7-3 with TRBJ2-2; tentatively, D is TRBD1 (5 bases). The CDR3 is made up of 16 amino acids. V was cut by 2 bases and J by 1 base, with 11 bases left in between. The germline gives CDR1 SGHTA, CDR2 FQGTGA. DNA for the CDR3: TGTGCCAGCAGCTTACGTCCAGGACAGAACACCGGGGAGCTGTTTTTT. It translates to CASSLRPGQNTGELFF.

There are a few counts of this clone. The V call is TRBV13, the J call TRBJ2-7; TRBD1 agrees at 7 bases. Unmatched junction bases numbered 7, after V lost 5 bases and J lost 3 bases. The CDR3 sequence is 14 residues long. Germline V gives CDR1 PRHDT, CDR2 FYEKMQ (reference sequence). In nucleotides, the CDR3 is TGTGCCAGCAGCCTGGGGACAGCAGACTACGAGCAGTACTTC. Residues: CASSLGTADYEQYF.

The chain's CDR3 is CAWSAQGAYGYTF. In nucleotides, the CDR3 is TGTGCCTGGAGTGCACAGGGGGCGTATGGCTACACCTTC. The chain carries TRBV30 and TRBJ1-2; 9 bases are a match to TRBD1. CDR1 is GTSNPN, CDR2 SVGIG, per germline (reference sequence). The CDR3 has 13 amino acids. Germline trimming cut 1 base from V and 5 bases from J; bases unmatched to any gene: 2.

V usage is TRBV27 and J usage is TRBJ1-2; a possible D gene is TRBD1 (6 bases). The CDR3 contains 14 residues. V was cut by 5 bases and J by 7 bases, with 17 bases left in between. The germline gives CDR1 MNHEY, CDR2 SMNVEV (reference sequence). This CDR3 is CASSPLQTGSGYTF. CDR3 coding DNA: TGTGCCAGCAGTCCCCTACAGACAGGATCTGGCTACACCTTC.

The rearrangement links TRBV7-9 to TRBJ1-2; possibly TRBD1 for D (5 bases). Trimming stripped 2 bases from V and 8 bases from J, with 12 bases between. Germline CDR1 reads SEHNR; CDR2 reads FQNEAQ (reference sequence). This CDR3 spans 13 amino acids. The DNA of the CDR3 is TGTGCCAGCAGCTTAAAGGCAGGGAACGGCTACACCTTC. Amino acids: CASSLKAGNGYTF.